This T cell receptor beta chain was observed in a study of T-cell reconstitution after alpha-beta-depleted transplantation in children. Findings and limits, study-wide: Newly made T cells mostly supplied T-cell counts and diversity one year after transplant. High day-60 TCRbeta diversity in some patients came from surviving recipient T cells and thymic progenitors. In patients about two months after transplant, alpha-beta T cells reportedly arose from several hundred expanded graft clones.

The TCRbeta library was prepared with unique molecular identifiers. TCRdb reprocessed the PCR reads via MiXCR and lists one record per CDR3 protein. The repertoire has almost 500,000 distinct CDR3 sequences, roughly a tenth of them found once; the top ten carry around 2.2%. The germline V and J ends were trimmed by 5 bases and 2 bases, with 12 bases remaining between them. The CDR3 has 13 amino acids. Germline-derived CDR1 and CDR2 are DFQATT and SNEGSKA (reference sequence). This clonotype has ten or more counts. The antigen is not known. The TCR sequence derives from a child aged 2-15 years with inherited bone marrow failure, due to receive a stem cell transplant. Specimen: PBMCs, collected before TCRalphabeta/CD19-depleted stem cell transplant. V and J are TRBV20-1 and TRBJ1-2, with D unclear. Written as DNA, the CDR3 is TGCAGTGCTCGGACCGGCACCAACTATGGCTACACCTTC. It translates to CSARTGTNYGYTF.